These 22 T cell receptor beta chains were sequenced from one sample in a study of blood T cell repertoires in COVID-19. Method: immunoSEQ multiplex PCR; TCRdb's copy keeps in-frame clones and lacks some. Of approximately 77,000 clones listed, roughly 78% are singletons. The sample taken for sequencing was peripheral blood. The receptors were sampled from a woman in her seventies with acute or convalescent COVID-19.

V and J are TRBV27 and TRBJ2-5, with 8 nucleotides matching TRBD1. Germline loops: CDR1 MNHEY, CDR2 SMNVEV (reference sequence). V gave up 5 bases and J gave up 5 bases; unmatched junction bases: 10. This CDR3 comprises 15 residues. CDR3 in amino acids: CASSNSGGAGETQYF. DNA for the CDR3: TGTGCCAGCAGTAATTCAGGGGGCGCGGGGGAGACCCAGTACTTC.

This chain links TRBV9 with TRBJ1-6; 9 bases are a match to TRBD1. In germline, CDR1 is SGDLS, CDR2 YYNGEE. After removal of 2 bases from V and 7 bases from J, the junction contained 4 bases not matched to a gene. This CDR3 region has 15 residues. The CDR3 is CASSVGGQGNSPLHF. CDR3 bases: TGTGCCAGCAGCGTTGGGGGACAGGGAAATTCACCCCTCCACTTT.

V is TRBV6-6 and J is TRBJ1-5, with a possible D match to TRBD1 (5 bases). The CDR3 runs 13 residues. V lost 10 bases and J lost 7, with 17 bases in between. Per germline, CDR1 MNHNY and CDR2 SVGAGI (reference sequence). CDR3 bases: TGTGCCACCCACTTTGCGGCAGGGCAGCCCCAGCATTTT. Translation gives CATHFAAGQPQHF.

The rearrangement joins TRBV29-1 to TRBJ2-5; no definite D call. Germline assignment: CDR1 SQVTM and CDR2 ANQGSEA. The CDR3 contains 12 residues. Trimming left V 0 bases short and J 5 bases short, with 7 bases between. CDR3 sequence: CSVEEFMETQYF. CDR3 in DNA: TGCAGCGTTGAAGAATTTATGGAGACCCAGTACTTC.

The rearrangement links TRBV9 to TRBJ1-1; D is possibly TRBD1 (5 bases). V was trimmed by 3 bases and J by 7 bases, leaving 13 bases between them. Per germline, CDR1 SGDLS and CDR2 YYNGEE. This CDR3 contains 13 residues. The CDR3 is CASSGYDGGEAFF. The CDR3 region has the DNA TGTGCCAGCAGCGGCTACGACGGGGGTGAAGCTTTCTTT. The entire variable domain, with the rest obtained from reference TRBV9 and TRBJ1-1, is as follows: DSGVTQTPKHLITATGQRVTLRCSPRSGDLSVYWYQQSLDQGLQFLIQYYNGEERAKGNILERFSAQQFPDLHSELNLSSLELGDSALYFCASSGYDGGEAFFGQGTRLTVV.

The CDR3 DNA reads as TGCAGCGTTGTCCCGACAGGGGGACTCTACAATGAGCAGTTCTTC. Translating it yields CSVVPTGGLYNEQFF. The chain is built from TRBV29-1 and TRBJ2-1; 9 bases fit TRBD1. After removal of 4 bases from V and 3 bases from J, the junction contained 7 bases not matched to a gene. Germline CDR1 SQVTM, CDR2 ANQGSEA. The CDR3 has 15 amino acids.

V and J are TRBV7-9 and TRBJ1-5; the match to TRBD1 covers 9 bases. V was clipped by 4 bases and J by 9 bases; unmatched bases: 13. Germline V gene sequence: CDR1 SEHNR, CDR2 FQNEAQ (reference sequence). CDR3 length equals 16 residues. The CDR3 coding sequence is TGTGCCAGCAGCTCCGGGACAGGGCGTTGGGGAATGCCCCAGCATTTT. It translates to CASSSGTGRWGMPQHF. Full variable domain (remainder filled in from reference TRBV7-9 and TRBJ1-5): DTGVSQNPRHKITKRGQNVTFRCDPISEHNRLYWYRQTLGQGPEFLTYFQNEAQLEKSRLLSDRFSAERPKGSFSTLEIQRTEQGDSAMYLCASSSGTGRWGMPQHFGDGTRLSIL.

This clone was seen a single time. The chain combines TRBV3-1 (or the pseudogene TRBV3-2) with TRBJ1-1; 8 bases map to TRBD1. CDR3 length: 12 amino acids. Looked up from germline, CDR1 is LGHDT and CDR2 is YNNKEL (reference sequence). The J segment lost 11 bases and the V segment lost 1 base, leaving 3 bases of the junction unmatched. For the CDR3, the DNA is TGTGCCAGCAGCCAAGTGACAGGGGACGCTTTCTTT. Translated, it gives CASSQVTGDAFF.

The gene calls are TRBV3-1 (or the pseudogene TRBV3-2) and TRBJ2-1; TRBD1 might be the D (5 bases). Germline CDR1 is LGHDT and CDR2 is YNNKEL (reference sequence). Trimming shortened V by 0 bases and J by 2 bases, and 14 bases separated the two germline ends. The CDR3 totals 17 residues. CDR3 in DNA: TGTGCCAGCAGCCAAGATCTTTTGGCAGGGACCTACAATGAGCAGTTCTTC. Translating gives CASSQDLLAGTYNEQFF.

The chain has TRBV7-7 and TRBJ2-5; 9 bases match TRBD1. The CDR3 extends over 15 amino acids. CDR1 and CDR2 from the germline V gene are SSHAT and FNYEAQ (reference sequence). V shed 5 bases and J 4 bases; nucleotides not matched to a gene: 8. Here the CDR3 DNA reads TGTGCCAGCAGCATGACAGGGGGGACAGGAGAGACCCAGTACTTC. It codes for CASSMTGGTGETQYF.

The CDR3 coding sequence is TGTGCCAGCAGCTGGGGCGACTTAGCGGGGGGGCCAGGAGTCACCGGGGAGCTGTTTTTT. It codes for CASSWGDLAGGPGVTGELFF. This chain links TRBV5-5 with TRBJ2-2, with 11 bases matching TRBD2. The germline V gene encodes CDR1 SGHKS and CDR2 YYEKEE (reference sequence). The CDR3 is 20 amino acids. Trimming took 3 bases from V and 4 from J; bases not matched to a gene: 17.

The CDR3 sequence is CASSPGGDSPLHF. DNA for the CDR3: TGCGCCAGCAGCCCCGGGGGGGATTCACCCCTCCACTTT. J is TRBJ1-6 and V is TRBV4-1; a possible D gene is TRBD1 (5 bases). The CDR3 length is 13 residues. Germline V CDR1 and CDR2: MGHRA, YSYEKL. V lost 4 bases and J lost 8, with 9 bases in between.

The chain links TRBV11-2 to TRBJ1-1, with a weak D call TRBD1 (6 bases). V was clipped by 0 bases and J by 10 bases, with 6 bases between them. The CDR3 runs to 11 residues. Per the germline V gene, CDR1 is SGHAT and CDR2 is FQNNGV. CDR3 DNA sequence: TGTGCCAGCAGCTTAGACAGGGGAGCTTTCTTT. Translated, it gives CASSLDRGAFF.

V is TRBV15 and J is TRBJ1-1, with 8 bases matching TRBD1. The CDR3 loop spans 17 amino acids. Germline values: CDR1 LNHNV, CDR2 YYDKDF (reference sequence). The ends lost 5 bases at V and 1 base at J; junction bases unmatched: 12. For the CDR3, the DNA is TGTGCCACCAGCTCGACAGGGGAGTCAACTTGGAACACTGAAGCTTTCTTT. Its translation: CATSSTGESTWNTEAFF.

This clone was seen just once. The chain carries TRBV4-3 and TRBJ1-3, with D tentatively TRBD1 (5 bases). V lost 5 bases and J lost 7, with 15 bases in between. The germline gives CDR1 LGHNA, CDR2 YSLEER. CDR3 length equals 14 residues. CDR3 bases: TGCGCCAGCAGCTCCCCCGGGGAGGGGAACACCATATATTTT. Its translation: CASSSPGEGNTIYF.

The chain employs TRBV7-2 and TRBJ1-6; a possible D gene is TRBD1 (5 bases). There are 15 residues in the CDR3. The germline CDR1 and CDR2 sequences are SGHTA and FQGNSA. V lost 0 bases to trimming and J lost 10 bases, with 13 bases between them. CDR3 bases: TGTGCCAGCAGCTTAGCGCGGCAGGGTGGGTCACCCCTCCACTTT. Translated: CASSLARQGGSPLHF.

The gene calls are TRBV9 and TRBJ2-7; perhaps TRBD1 as D (6 bases). From germline, CDR1 is SGDLS and CDR2 YYNGEE. Between the trimmed V and J ends, which lost 0 bases and 7 bases, there was a span of 11 bases. This CDR3 is built from 13 residues. This CDR3 is CASSVGQALEQYF. The DNA for the CDR3 is TGTGCCAGCAGCGTAGGACAGGCCCTGGAGCAGTACTTC.

The chain joins TRBV3-1 (or the pseudogene TRBV3-2) to TRBJ1-5; no reliable D call. V gave up 1 base and J gave up 2 bases, with 9 bases separating them. CDR3 length equals 15 residues. The germline V gene has CDR1 LGHDT and CDR2 YNNKEL (reference sequence). CDR3 sequence: CASSQGGNRNQPQHF. The CDR3 DNA reads TGTGCCAGCAGCCAAGGAGGGAATCGCAATCAGCCCCAGCATTTT.

The gene calls are TRBV3-1 (or the pseudogene TRBV3-2) and TRBJ1-5; the D gene is possibly TRBD1 (5 bases). The CDR3 totals 14 residues. Trimming shortened V by 2 bases and J by 2 bases, and 7 bases separated the two germline ends. In germline, CDR1 is LGHDT, CDR2 YNNKEL (reference sequence). The CDR3 reads CASSQQGGNQPQHF. The CDR3 DNA sequence: TGTGCCAGCAGCCAACAGGGCGGCAATCAGCCCCAGCATTTT.

This chain links TRBV11-2 with TRBJ2-1, with TRBD2 matching over 8 bases. This CDR3 comprises 14 residues. J lost 3 bases, V lost 10 bases, and 8 bases had no gene match. Germline assignment: CDR1 SGHAT and CDR2 FQNNGV. The CDR3 sequence: CATCGGGFYNEQFF. The CDR3, as DNA: TGTGCCACGTGCGGCGGGGGGTTCTACAATGAGCAGTTCTTC.

The chain has TRBV7-9 and TRBJ1-1; 7 bases map to TRBD1. Germline-derived CDR1 and CDR2 are SEHNR and FQNEAQ (reference sequence). The CDR3 has 14 amino acids. V shed 5 bases and J 1 base; nucleotides not matched to a gene: 4. The CDR3 DNA is TGTGCCAGCAGCCGTGGGACAGAGAACACTGAAGCTTTCTTT. It translates to CASSRGTENTEAFF.

V usage is TRBV6-6 and J usage is TRBJ1-2, with 10 bases that match TRBD1. The CDR3 length is 15 residues. V shed 2 bases and J 6 bases; nucleotides not matched to a gene: 6. Per germline, CDR1 MNHNY and CDR2 SVGAGI (reference sequence). The CDR3 loop is CASSYEDRGLDGYTF. In DNA form, the CDR3 reads TGTGCCAGCAGTTACGAGGACAGGGGGTTGGATGGCTACACCTTC.